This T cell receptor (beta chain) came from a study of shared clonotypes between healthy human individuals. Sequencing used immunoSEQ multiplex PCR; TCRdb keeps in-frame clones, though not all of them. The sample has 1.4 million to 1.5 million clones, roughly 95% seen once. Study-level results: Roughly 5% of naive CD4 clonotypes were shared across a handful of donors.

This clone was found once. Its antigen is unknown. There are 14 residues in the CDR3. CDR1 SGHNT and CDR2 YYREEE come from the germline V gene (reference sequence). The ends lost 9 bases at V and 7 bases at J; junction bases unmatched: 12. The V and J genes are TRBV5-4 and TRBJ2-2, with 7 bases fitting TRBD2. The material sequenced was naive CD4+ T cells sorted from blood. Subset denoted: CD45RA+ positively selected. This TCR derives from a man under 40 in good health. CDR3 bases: TGTGCCACCCGACTAGCATCCAAGGGCGGGGAGCTGTTTTTT. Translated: CATRLASKGGELFF.